This T cell receptor beta chain was recovered during a study of cytomegalovirus exposure and HLA in healthy donors. A multiplex PCR was run with 60 Vbeta primers and 13 Jbeta primers. Sequencing was performed with immunoSEQ multiplex PCR; in TCRdb, only in-frame clones are kept and a portion is missing. The table has 85,000 to 130,000 clones, roughly 75% seen once. V shed 0 bases and J shed 5 bases, with 13 bases lying between them. The CDR3 contains 14 residues. Germline values: CDR1 GTSNPN, CDR2 SVGIG (reference sequence). The receptor's source is a middle-aged woman in good health and CMV-seronegative. The genes are TRBV30 and TRBJ1-1; unclear D gene. Sequenced: PBMCs. The CDR3 sequence: CAWSVLSGGTEAFF. CDR3 DNA sequence: TGTGCCTGGAGTGTACTTTCGGGAGGGACTGAAGCTTTCTTT.